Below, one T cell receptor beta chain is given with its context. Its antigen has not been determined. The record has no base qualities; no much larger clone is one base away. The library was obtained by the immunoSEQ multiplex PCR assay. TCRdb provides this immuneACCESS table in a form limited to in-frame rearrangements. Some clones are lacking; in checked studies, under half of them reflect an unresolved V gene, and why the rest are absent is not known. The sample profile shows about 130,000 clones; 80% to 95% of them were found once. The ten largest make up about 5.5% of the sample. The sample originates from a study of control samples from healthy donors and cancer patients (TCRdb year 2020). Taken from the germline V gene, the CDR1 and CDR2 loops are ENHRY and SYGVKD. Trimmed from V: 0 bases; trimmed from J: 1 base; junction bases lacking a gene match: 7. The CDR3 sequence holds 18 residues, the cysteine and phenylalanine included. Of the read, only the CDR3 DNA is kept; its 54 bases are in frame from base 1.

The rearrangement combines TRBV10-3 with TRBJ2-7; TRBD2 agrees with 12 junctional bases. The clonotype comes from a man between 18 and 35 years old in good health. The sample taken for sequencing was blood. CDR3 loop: CAISESGTSGGYSYEQYF. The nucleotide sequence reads TGTGCCATCAGTGAGTCGGGAACTAGCGGGGGGTATTCCTACGAGCAGTACTTC.